These 28 T cell receptor beta chains originate from one sample sequenced in a study of blood T cell repertoires in COVID-19. The assay was immunoSEQ multiplex PCR, and TCRdb's table has in-frame clones only and misses some. This table has over 200,000 clones, roughly nine tenths appearing once. Sequencing was carried out using peripheral blood. These receptors were collected from a man aged 40-49 years with active or convalescent COVID-19.

This clone appeared a few times. This rearrangement joins TRBV2 to TRBJ1-4; 7 bases map to TRBD1. Germline V gene lookup returns CDR1 SNHLY and CDR2 FYNNEI. V shed 6 bases and J 1 base; nucleotides not matched to a gene: 20. The CDR3 contains 20 residues. In DNA form, the CDR3 reads TGTGCCAGCAGGGAGGCCAGTCGACAGGGCACACTACTAACTAATGAAAAACTGTTTTTT. Residues: CASREASRQGTLLTNEKLFF.

The rearrangement links TRBV18 to TRBJ2-5; TRBD2 matches 15 bases. CDR3 size: 16 residues. The trim removed 5 bases at V and 5 bases at J, leaving 6 bases unmatched. Per the germline V gene, CDR1 is KGHSH and CDR2 is LQKENI. CDR3 in amino acids: CASSSGLAGGGETQYF. In DNA, the CDR3 is TGTGCCAGCTCATCGGGACTAGCGGGAGGAGGGGAGACCCAGTACTTC.

The chain employs TRBV19 and TRBJ1-2; 9 nucleotides line up with TRBD1. In germline, CDR1 is LNHDA, CDR2 SQIVND (reference sequence). The CDR3 has 15 amino acids. Germline trimming cut 7 bases from V and 1 base from J; bases unmatched to any gene: 7. The CDR3 bases are TGTGCCAGTAATGCTGGGACAGGGTTTAACTATGGCTACACCTTC. This sequence encodes CASNAGTGFNYGYTF.

The J gene is TRBJ1-5, the V gene TRBV28, with 9 bases matching TRBD1. Germline V lookup: CDR1 MDHEN, CDR2 SYDVKM. J gave up 6 bases and V 1 base, and 4 bases lay outside the gene matches. The CDR3 contains 15 residues. The CDR3: CASSLSGTGSQPQHF. The DNA for the CDR3 is TGTGCCAGCAGTTTATCCGGGACAGGGAGTCAGCCCCAGCATTTT.

This clone was seen once. J is TRBJ1-4 and V is TRBV5-5, with TRBD1 as a possible D gene (5 bases). Per germline, CDR1 SGHKS and CDR2 YYEKEE (reference sequence). The CDR3 has 15 residues. V was shortened by 4 bases and J by 5 bases, with 15 bases between the two germline ends. The CDR3 reads CASSVVTALNEKLFF. The CDR3 DNA is TGTGCCAGCAGCGTAGTGACAGCCCTCAATGAAAAACTGTTTTTT.

The CDR3 DNA is TGTGCCAGCAGTTTACAGGGGTTGGGCAATCAGCCCCAGCATTTT. It yields the protein CASSLQGLGNQPQHF. The rearrangement uses TRBV28 and TRBJ1-5; maybe TRBD1 (6 bases). There are 15 residues in the CDR3. V gave up 2 bases and J gave up 2 bases, with 10 bases separating them. From germline, CDR1 is MDHEN and CDR2 SYDVKM.

The J gene is TRBJ2-2, the V gene TRBV21-1; TRBD2, the table's D call, lacks a check against the DNA. TRBV21-1 is described as a pseudogene. There are 15 residues in the CDR3. The CDR3 DNA is TGTGCCAGCAACCGGGGGGGCATGAACACCGGGGAGCTGTTTTTT. Amino acid sequence: CASNRGGMNTGELFF.

This chain connects TRBV5-1 to TRBJ1-2, with 9 bases that match TRBD1. Germline assignment: CDR1 SGHRS and CDR2 YFSETQ. The CDR3 runs 13 residues. V trimming: 3 bases; J trimming: 8 bases; junction bases outside the gene matches: 5. This chain's CDR3 is CASSWAGQGGYTF. The CDR3 DNA sequence: TGCGCCAGCAGCTGGGCGGGACAGGGCGGCTACACCTTC.

The chain combines TRBV4-1 with TRBJ2-7; D perhaps matches TRBD2 (6 bases). CDR1 and CDR2 from the germline V gene are MGHRA and YSYEKL. The CDR3 sequence is 15 residues long. Trimming took 3 bases from V and 3 from J, leaving 15 bases between them. The CDR3 sequence is CASSQGGGTIYEQYF. The CDR3 DNA reads TGCGCCAGCAGCCAGGGAGGCGGCACAATCTACGAGCAGTACTTC.

This chain uses TRBV4-2 with TRBJ2-3; D is possibly TRBD2 (7 bases). Germline V gene sequence: CDR1 LGHNA, CDR2 YNFKEQ. The V and J ends lost 9 bases and 0 bases respectively, with 28 bases between them. The CDR3 extends over 19 amino acids. CDR3 in amino acids: CASSLPGAGARSSTDTQYF. CDR3 in DNA: TGTGCCAGTTCCCTCCCAGGGGCGGGGGCCCGCTCTAGCACAGATACGCAGTATTTT.

The V and J genes are TRBV3-1 (or the pseudogene TRBV3-2) and TRBJ1-4; 12 bases line up with TRBD1. J was trimmed by 10 bases and V by 4 bases; bases with no gene match: 13. The germline CDR1 and CDR2 sequences are LGHDT and YNNKEL (reference sequence). This CDR3 is 17 amino acids long. CDR3 coding DNA: TGTGCCAGCAGCCCCCCCGGGACAGGGGGCGGATTTGCAAAACTGTTTTTT. Amino acids: CASSPPGTGGGFAKLFF.

This clone was found once. V and J are TRBV27 and TRBJ2-1, with D possibly matching TRBD2 (5 bases). Germline CDR1 and CDR2: MNHEY and SMNVEV (reference sequence). The germline V and J ends were trimmed by 6 bases and 5 bases, with 14 bases remaining between them. CDR3 length equals 14 residues. The CDR3 DNA reads TGTGCCAGCAGGAAAAACCGGGATCACAATGAGCAGTTCTTC. The encoded protein is CASRKNRDHNEQFF.

CDR3 DNA sequence: TGTGCCAGCAGCCCGACGGGGGGTAGGACAGATACGCAGTATTTT. Translating gives CASSPTGGRTDTQYF. This sequence joins TRBV7-3 and TRBJ2-3, with 7 bases identical to TRBD2. The CDR3 has 15 residues. Germline trimming cut 5 bases from V and 3 bases from J; bases unmatched to any gene: 8. Per the germline V gene, CDR1 is SGHTA and CDR2 is FQGTGA.

V is TRBV28 and J is TRBJ1-5; D is possibly TRBD1 (5 bases). Trimming stripped 3 bases from V and 0 bases from J, with 18 bases between. The CDR3 consists of 18 residues. The germline V gene has CDR1 MDHEN and CDR2 SYDVKM. The CDR3 DNA sequence: TGTGCCAGCAGTTTCCAGCGGGGGGGGTTTTATAGCAATCAGCCCCAGCATTTT. It yields the protein CASSFQRGGFYSNQPQHF.

The V gene is TRBV5-5, the J gene TRBJ1-3; D is uncertain. This CDR3 has 14 residues. The V gene's germline CDR1 is SGHKS and CDR2 YYEKEE (reference sequence). V shed 0 bases and J shed 4 bases, with 8 bases lying between them. CDR3 sequence (DNA): TGTGCCAGCAGCTTGGGGCGGTGGGGAAACACCATATATTTT. Its protein is CASSLGRWGNTIYF.

This clone appeared a few times. The chain links TRBV7-9 to TRBJ1-2; 7 nucleotides match TRBD1. The ends lost 3 bases at V and 4 bases at J; junction bases unmatched: 5. Per the germline V gene, CDR1 is SEHNR and CDR2 is FQNEAQ (reference sequence). The CDR3 sequence is 14 residues long. The CDR3 loop is CASSFGQVSYGYTF. The CDR3 DNA reads TGTGCCAGCAGCTTCGGACAGGTCTCCTATGGCTACACCTTC.

The chain couples TRBV19 to TRBJ1-5; 10 nucleotides line up with TRBD1. Germline trimming cut 4 bases from V and 7 bases from J; bases unmatched to any gene: 10. Germline-derived CDR1 and CDR2 are LNHDA and SQIVND (reference sequence). The CDR3 totals 16 residues. The CDR3 here is CASSTQSGTGDQPQHF. The CDR3 region has the DNA TGTGCCAGTAGTACCCAATCCGGGACAGGGGACCAGCCCCAGCATTTT.

The V and J genes are TRBV28 and TRBJ2-5; weak D call: TRBD1 (6 bases). Trimming pared 4 bases from V and 3 bases from J, leaving 21 bases between. The CDR3 totals 17 residues. Germline V lookup: CDR1 MDHEN, CDR2 SYDVKM. CDR3 bases: TGTGCCAGCAGTTCACCGATCCAGGGGTCTGGTAAAGAGACCCAGTACTTC. Protein sequence: CASSSPIQGSGKETQYF.

The chain combines TRBV7-9 with TRBJ1-1; unclear D gene. This CDR3 region has 15 residues. Trimming removed 2 bases at V and 6 bases at J, with 16 bases between. CDR1 SEHNR and CDR2 FQNEAQ come from the germline V gene (reference sequence). For the CDR3, the DNA is TGTGCCAGCAGCTTAATGTCAGGCTCAGGATCTGAAGCTTTCTTT. The encoded protein is CASSLMSGSGSEAFF.

The J gene is TRBJ1-4, the V gene TRBV28; tentatively, D is TRBD1 (6 bases). V was pared by 3 bases and J by 5 bases, with 19 bases between. There are 17 residues in the CDR3. Germline CDR1 MDHEN, CDR2 SYDVKM. In DNA form, the CDR3 reads TGTGCCAGCAGTTTCGATACCCGGGACATCCGGAATGAAAAACTGTTTTTT. Residues: CASSFDTRDIRNEKLFF.

Here the CDR3 DNA reads TGCGCCAGCAGCCCAAACAGGGGTAGTGGTGAAAAACTGTTTTTT. Translated: CASSPNRGSGEKLFF. This rearrangement joins TRBV5-1 to TRBJ1-4; 7 positions agree with TRBD1. J gave up 7 bases and V 4 bases, and 10 bases lay outside the gene matches. This CDR3 spans 15 amino acids. Germline CDR1 and CDR2: SGHRS and YFSETQ.

The count of this clone is one. V gene TRBV19 combines with J gene TRBJ1-3, with a possible D match to TRBD1 (5 bases). Germline CDR1 LNHDA, CDR2 SQIVND (reference sequence). This CDR3 has 15 amino acids. V lost 5 bases to trimming and J lost 0 bases, with 11 bases between them. Written as DNA, the CDR3 is TGTGCCAGTAGTCTGACAGACTTCTCTGGAAACACCATATATTTT. This sequence encodes CASSLTDFSGNTIYF. The entire variable domain, with the rest obtained from reference TRBV19 and TRBJ1-3, is as follows: DGGITQSPKYLFRKEGQNVTLSCEQNLNHDAMYWYRQDPGQGLRLIYYSQIVNDFQKGDIAEGYSVSREKKESFPLTVTSAQKNPTAFYLCASSLTDFSGNTIYFGEGSWLTVV.

The rearrangement links TRBV4-1 to TRBJ1-5, with a weak D call TRBD1 (5 bases). Trimming left V 1 base short and J 5 bases short, with 9 bases between. The CDR3 sequence is 14 residues long. Germline CDR1 MGHRA, CDR2 YSYEKL. Written as DNA, the CDR3 is TGCGCCAGCAGCCAAGGAACGGGGGATCAGCCCCAGCATTTT. Its protein product is CASSQGTGDQPQHF.

The chain links TRBV7-8 to TRBJ2-1, with 7 bases matching TRBD2. Germline trimming cut 1 base from V and 7 bases from J; bases unmatched to any gene: 10. Germline-derived CDR1 and CDR2 are SGHVS and FQNEAQ. CDR3 length equals 16 residues. The CDR3 sequence is CASSLEGAGVRNEQFF. The CDR3 bases are TGTGCCAGCAGCTTAGAAGGGGCGGGAGTGCGGAATGAGCAGTTCTTC.

V and J are TRBV27 and TRBJ1-5; D is perhaps TRBD1 (5 bases). The CDR3 covers 14 residues. Germline CDR1 reads MNHEY; CDR2 reads SMNVEV (reference sequence). V dropped 5 bases and J dropped 5 bases, with 13 bases sitting between them. The CDR3 DNA reads TGTGCCAGCAGTATCCAGGGAGGGTATCAGCCCCAGCATTTT. Translation gives CASSIQGGYQPQHF.

The sample holds one count of this clone. The chain carries TRBV10-3 and TRBJ1-2; D might be TRBD1 (5 bases). CDR1 and CDR2 (germline): ENHRY, SYGVKD. Trimming left V 3 bases short and J 10 bases short, with 12 bases between. CDR3 length: 12 amino acids. The DNA for the CDR3 is TGTGCCATCAGTGATGGGGGGTTAGACTACACCTTC. Its translation is CAISDGGLDYTF.

This chain connects TRBV27 to TRBJ1-5; a weak D match, TRBD1 (6 bases). V lost 0 bases and J lost 6, with 9 bases in between. Germline V CDR1 and CDR2: MNHEY, SMNVEV (reference sequence). The CDR3 consists of 14 residues. CDR3 loop: CASSLSTGSQPQHF. The CDR3, as DNA: TGTGCCAGCAGTTTATCTACAGGGAGTCAGCCCCAGCATTTT.

This chain links TRBV2 with TRBJ1-2; a weak D match, TRBD1 (6 bases). The CDR3 totals 16 residues. Per germline, CDR1 SNHLY and CDR2 FYNNEI. Trimming pared 4 bases from V and 9 bases from J, leaving 24 bases between. CDR3 protein: CASSGEVGGPFGSYTF. As DNA, the CDR3 is TGTGCCAGCAGTGGAGAGGTGGGGGGGCCCTTTGGGAGCTACACCTTC.